This T cell receptor beta chain was sequenced for a study of T cell clonotyping in hematopoietic cell transplantation. The ends lost 7 bases at V and 5 bases at J; junction bases unmatched: 5. Germline CDR1 reads ENHRY; CDR2 reads SYGVKD. The CDR3 has 13 amino acids. TCRdb keeps only in-frame clones here, not all; method: immunoSEQ multiplex PCR. This sample has about 49,000 clones, with about nine tenths found just once. Time point noted: recipient sample about 28 days before transplant, after cytoreduction. The chain uses TRBV10-3 and TRBJ1-1; 9 bases line up with TRBD1. The material was peripheral blood mononuclear cells, obtained before stem cell transplant. The sequence came from a man between 60 and 75 years old with biphenotypic leukemia. Some clones in this sample may be carry-over from other donors' samples. The CDR3, as DNA: TGTGCCATCATGAACAGGGGGCGGACTGAAGCTTTCTTT. Amino acid sequence: CAIMNRGRTEAFF.